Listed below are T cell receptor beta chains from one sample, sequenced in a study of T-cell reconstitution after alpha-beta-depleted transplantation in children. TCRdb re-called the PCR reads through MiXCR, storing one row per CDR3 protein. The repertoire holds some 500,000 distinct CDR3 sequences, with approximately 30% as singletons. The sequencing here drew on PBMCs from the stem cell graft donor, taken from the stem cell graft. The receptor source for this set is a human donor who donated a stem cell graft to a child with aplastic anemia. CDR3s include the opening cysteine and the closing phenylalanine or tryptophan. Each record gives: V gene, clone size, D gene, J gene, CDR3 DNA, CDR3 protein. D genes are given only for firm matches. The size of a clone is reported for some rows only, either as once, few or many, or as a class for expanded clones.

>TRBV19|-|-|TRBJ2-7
TGTGCCAGTAGTTTCGGGACACCTAGTTACGAGCAGTACTTC
CASSFGTPSYEQYF
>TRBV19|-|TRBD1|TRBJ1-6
TGTGCCAGTAGTAGGGGACAGGCACGGCCACCCCTCCACTTT
CASSRGQARPPLHF
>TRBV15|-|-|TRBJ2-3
TGTGCCACCCGGGTACAGGGCCGAGATACGCAGTATTTT
CATRVQGRDTQYF
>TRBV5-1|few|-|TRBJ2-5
TGTGCCAGCAGTTTAGGGGGGAGTGGAGAGACCCAGTACTTC
CASSLGGSGETQYF
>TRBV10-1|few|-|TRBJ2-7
TGCGCCAGCAGTGAGGTACAGGGTACGTCCTACGAGCAGTACTTC
CASSEVQGTSYEQYF
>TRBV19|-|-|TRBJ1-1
TGTGCCAGTAGTATGACCGAGACTCAACAAGCTTTCTTT
CASSMTETQQAFF
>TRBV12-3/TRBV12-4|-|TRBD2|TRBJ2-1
TGTGCCAGCAGTTTGAGGCGGGAGGGAGAGCAGTTCTTC
CASSLRREGEQFF
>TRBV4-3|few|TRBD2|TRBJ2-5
TGCGCCAGCAGCCAAGATAAACTAGCGGGAGAGACCCAGTACTTC
CASSQDKLAGETQYF
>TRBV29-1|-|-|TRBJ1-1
TGCAGCGTTGTTTCGGACATCAATGAAGCTTTCTTT
CSVVSDINEAFF
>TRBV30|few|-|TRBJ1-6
TGTGCCTGGAGTGTCGGACGACCGAATTCACCCCTCCACTTT
CAWSVGRPNSPLHF
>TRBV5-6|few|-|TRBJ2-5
TGTGCCAGCAGCTTCACCAGCGTACTAGAGACCCAGTACTTC
CASSFTSVLETQYF
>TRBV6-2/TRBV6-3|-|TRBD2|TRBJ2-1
TGTGCCAGCAGTTACCCATTTCTAGCGGGTAGCTCCTACAATGAGCAGTTCTTC
CASSYPFLAGSSYNEQFF
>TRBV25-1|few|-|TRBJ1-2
TGTGCCAGCAGTGAGTTGAAGGGGACCTATGGCTACACCTTC
CASSELKGTYGYTF
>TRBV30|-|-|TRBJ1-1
TGTGCCTGGGGAGCCACGGGGGCGGGCGCAGGAAAAAGCCGCCCTCGGAACACTGAAGCTTTCTTT
CAWGATGAGAGKSRPRNTEAFF
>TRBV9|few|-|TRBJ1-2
TGTGCCAGCAGCGCCAGGGCATCGAGCTATGGCTACACCTTC
CASSARASSYGYTF
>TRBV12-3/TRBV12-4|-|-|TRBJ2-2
TGTGCCAGCAGTGACCCGGTAGGGTGGACCGGGGAGCTGTTTTTT
CASSDPVGWTGELFF
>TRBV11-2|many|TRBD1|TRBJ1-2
TGTGCCAGCAGCCGGGACAGCTATGGCTACACCTTC
CASSRDSYGYTF
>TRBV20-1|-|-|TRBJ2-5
TGCAGTGGGAGTTGGGGGAAAGAGACCCAGTACTTC
CSGSWGKETQYF
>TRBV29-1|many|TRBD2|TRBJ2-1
TGCAGCGTTGACGGATGGGGGGGTTACAATGAGCAGTTCTTC
CSVDGWGGYNEQFF
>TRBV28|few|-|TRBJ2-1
TGTGCCAGCAGTACTGGAGGACCATACAATGAGCAGTTCTTC
CASSTGGPYNEQFF
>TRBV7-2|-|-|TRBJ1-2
TGTGCCAGCAGCTTGCCAGGGGTTCCTAACTATGGCTACACCTTC
CASSLPGVPNYGYTF
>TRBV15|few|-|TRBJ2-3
TGTGCCACCAGCAGAGCGTCAACAGATACGCAGTATTTT
CATSRASTDTQYF
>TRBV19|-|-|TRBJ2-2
TGTGCCAGTAGTAATAAACCCGGGGAGCTGTTTTTT
CASSNKPGELFF
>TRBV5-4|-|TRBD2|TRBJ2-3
TGTGCCAGCAGCTTGGGGGCGGGACTAGCCTCGGGGGGAACGCAGTATTTT
CASSLGAGLASGGTQYF
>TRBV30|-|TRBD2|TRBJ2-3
TGTGCCTGGAGCCCGGGACTAGCGGGACCAGATACGCAGTATTTT
CAWSPGLAGPDTQYF
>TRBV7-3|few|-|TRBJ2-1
TGTGCCAGCAGCTTTGCGGGACCCTACAATGAGCAGTTCTTC
CASSFAGPYNEQFF
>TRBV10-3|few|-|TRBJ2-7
TGTGCCATCAGTGAGGATGGGCGCGAGCAGTACTTC
CAISEDGREQYF
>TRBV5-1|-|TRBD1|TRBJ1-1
TGCGCCAGCAGCTCGACGACAGGGAGCACTGAAGCTTTCTTT
CASSSTTGSTEAFF
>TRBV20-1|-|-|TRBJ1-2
TGCAGTGCTAGGGGGGACGGAAAAATTAACTATGGCTACACCTTC
CSARGDGKINYGYTF
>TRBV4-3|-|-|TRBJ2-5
TGCGCCAGCAGCCTCCTGGAGGGACAAGAGACCCAGTACTTC
CASSLLEGQETQYF
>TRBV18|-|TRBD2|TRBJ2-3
TGTGCCAGCTCACCTCGGGGTAGCGGGACTACAGGCACAGATACGCAGTATTTT
CASSPRGSGTTGTDTQYF
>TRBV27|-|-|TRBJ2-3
TGTGCCAGCAGTTACGGAGGTAGCCCAGGTCCAGATACGCAGTATTTT
CASSYGGSPGPDTQYF
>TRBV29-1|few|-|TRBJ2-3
TGCAGCGTTGGCAGTTCTCAAGATACGCAGTATTTT
CSVGSSQDTQYF
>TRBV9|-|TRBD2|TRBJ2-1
TGTGCCAGCAGCACCGGGACTAGCGGGACCCGGGAGCAGTTCTTC
CASSTGTSGTREQFF
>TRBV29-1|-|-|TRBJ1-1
TGCAGCGTTGGGTTGGAGGAAGCTTTCTTT
CSVGLEEAFF
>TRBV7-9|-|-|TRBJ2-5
TGTGCCAGCAGCTCAGCCGGGACACGCCAAGAGACCCAGTACTTC
CASSSAGTRQETQYF
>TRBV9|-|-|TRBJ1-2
TGTGCCAGCAGCGTAGCCGGGGGGTCCTATGGCTACACCTTC
CASSVAGGSYGYTF
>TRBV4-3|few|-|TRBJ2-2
TGCGCCAGCAGCCAAGTGGAGGGAAGAACCGGGGAGCTGTTTTTT
CASSQVEGRTGELFF
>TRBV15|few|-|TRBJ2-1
TGTGCCACCAGCAGAGATGGGACCCTCAATGAGCAGTTCTTC
CATSRDGTLNEQFF
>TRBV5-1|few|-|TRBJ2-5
TGCGCCAGCAGCTTGGTTGGAGGAGAAGAGACCCAGTACTTC
CASSLVGGEETQYF
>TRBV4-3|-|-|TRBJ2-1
TGCGCCAGCAGCCAAGCCCCCCCATGCAATGAGCAGTTCTTC
CASSQAPPCNEQFF
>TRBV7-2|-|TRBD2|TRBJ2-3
TGTGCCTGCAGCTTAGGACTAGCGGGAGCTGCAGATACGCAGTATTTT
CACSLGLAGAADTQYF
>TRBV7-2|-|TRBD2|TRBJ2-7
TGTGCCAGCAGCTTAGTGTCTAGCGGGAGTTCCTACGAGCAGTACTTC
CASSLVSSGSSYEQYF
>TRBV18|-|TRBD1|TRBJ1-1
TGTGCCAGCTCATCGGACAGGATGAACACTGAAGCTTTCTTT
CASSSDRMNTEAFF
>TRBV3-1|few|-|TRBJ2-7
TGTGCCAGCAGCCAAGGGGAATTAGACTACGAGCAGTACTTC
CASSQGELDYEQYF
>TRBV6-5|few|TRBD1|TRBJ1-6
TGTGCCAGCAGTTCCTCTTGGACAGGGTATAATTCACCCCTCCACTTT
CASSSSWTGYNSPLHF
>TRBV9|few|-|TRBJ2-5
TGTGCCAGCAGCGTAGCTGACGACTTCGGGGCCCAGTACTTC
CASSVADDFGAQYF
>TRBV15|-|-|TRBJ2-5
TGTGCCACCAGCAGGAAAATTGAAGAGACCCAGTACTTC
CATSRKIEETQYF